This TCR beta chain emerged from a study of vaccination and CD4 T cells after COVID-19. Sample treatment: roughly 10-day PBMC culture with coronavirus spike peptide pools or control peptides (ViraFEST assay). Turning to this clonotype: Its antigen remains unidentified.

The Oncomine TCR Beta short-read assay was applied to DNA of cultured CD4+ T cells. TCRdb fed the PCR reads into MiXCR, producing one record per CDR3 protein. The repertoire holds about 8,500 distinct CDR3 sequences, with around 50% as singletons. The CDR3 totals 14 residues. From germline, CDR1 is LNHDA and CDR2 SQIVND (reference sequence). V lost 7 bases, J lost 4 bases, and 14 bases lay in between. The source material was CD4+ T cells from blood, cultured in vitro. This chain connects TRBV19 to TRBJ1-5; D gene uncertain. The clonotype originates from a human donor who had recovered from COVID-19. CDR3 amino acids: CASTGIGVNQPQHF. CDR3 nucleotides: TGTGCCAGTACCGGCATCGGGGTTAATCAGCCCCAGCATTTT.